The source of this T cell receptor beta chain is a study of T cell responses to AZD1222 COVID-19 vaccine (dated by TCRdb to the early 2020s). At the level of the whole study: A total of 233 trial participants underwent TCR sequencing, of whom around 200 received two doses of AZD1222 and about 25 received two doses of the MenACWY control vaccine. Trial participants were enrolled by age into 18-55, 56-69 and 70-plus year subgroups, with around 150, 28 and 57 TCR-sequenced participants respectively. Overall study results and their limits: Because no day 14 peak-response samples were available, repertoires were characterized only after the peak T cell response. After two AZD1222 doses, spike-specific TCR breadth and depth were significantly higher than at day 0 and than in MenACWY recipients. Nearly half of unique spike-specific TCRs reportedly recognized epitopes outside regions mutated in the B.1.351 and B.1.1.7 variants. Participants were mostly white British and included more females than males, and it was suggested by the authors that clonal diversity may have been underestimated. The 56-69-year group was small, and its depth increase did not reach significance, likely because of low power. CD4 TCRs associated with the vaccine covered the entire spike protein, and the dominant responses were in regions 160-218 and 743-854. Conclusions about previously exposed vaccinees are limited because only six or seven AZD1222 recipients were SARS-CoV-2 seropositive at baseline.

The CDR3 regions of human TCRbeta chains were subjected to immunosequencing. As for how the authors treated the data: Repertoire TCRs were matched against a reference library of SARS-CoV-2-specific TCRs generated with the MIRA antigen-specificity platform. Breadth was defined as the fraction of unique TCRs that were SARS-CoV-2-associated. Depth was defined as the fraction of total T cells that were SARS-CoV-2-associated. Using the MIRA data, every spike-specific TCR was mapped to the spike region that the TCR reacted to and assigned to either a CD4 or a CD8 class. Log10-transformed breadth and depth values were compared by one-way ANOVA with Sidak's multiple comparisons tests. TCRdb took over this immuneACCESS table, retaining in-frame rearrangements with V and J assigned. Such tables are incomplete; in checked studies, under half of the missing clones stem from an unresolved V gene, and the remainder is unexplained. V, J and clone size reflect that table, while D and trimming were determined from the DNA. For this sample there are 110,000 or so clones; about 88% appear just once. The biggest ten clones account for approximately 2.9% of the sample.

On this clone itself: Its antigen specificity is not known. Base qualities are missing; no much larger clone stands one base away.

In the paper's terms, the time point label means: about 28 days (+/-7) after the second vaccine dose. AZD1222 recipients whose second dose came at about 4 weeks and those whose second dose came at about 12 weeks were combined into one group, since spike-specific TCR depth and breadth did not differ between the two schedules. Vaccinee samples were obtained from the UK trials COV001 and COV002, which included a single-blind randomized controlled phase 2/3 trial of AZD1222 (ChAdOx1 nCoV-19) in healthy adults. For TCRbeta chain sequencing, PBMC samples from trial participants were taken at day 0 and at day 28 after the second dose. Inclusive of the bounding cysteine and phenylalanine, the CDR3 is 13 residues long. Of the read, only the CDR3 DNA is kept; its 39 bases are in frame from base 1. Trimming removed 3 bases from V and 6 bases from J, leaving 12 bases between the germline ends. CDR1 and CDR2, looked up from the germline V gene (reference sequence), are GTSNPN and SVGIG.

The clonotype comes from an adult who received the AZD1222 COVID-19 vaccine. The chain couples TRBV30 to TRBJ1-5, and perhaps TRBD1 as D gene, on 6 matching bases. The starting material was peripheral blood, obtained 28 days after the second AZD1222 dose. The CDR3 loop reads CAWRSGAGQPQHF. The bases are TGTGCCTGGAGATCGGGGGCAGGTCAGCCCCAGCATTTT.